This TCR beta chain was sequenced during a study of monozygotic twins with inflammatory bowel disease. General study points: Healthy co-twins had higher TCRbeta inverse Simpson diversity than their IBD twins.

Note on this clonotype: The antigen remains undetermined.

There are 11 residues in the CDR3. Germline assignment: CDR1 MDHEN and CDR2 SYDVKM. Total RNA, at roughly 3.5 ug, went into every TCR library. Both the TCRalpha cDNA and the TCRbeta cDNA were taken through two nested PCRs, lasting around 15 and 9 cycles. TCRdb re-called the 5' RACE reads; one entry per CDR3 protein, DNA not given. The specimen's table records about 450,000 distinct CDR3 sequences. This chain links TRBV28 with TRBJ1-1; TCRdb names TRBD1, which stays unverified in the absence of DNA. The sample taken for sequencing was blood. This clonotype was sampled from a human donor with ulcerative colitis or Crohn's disease, or a healthy co-twin of an affected twin (not recorded which). CDR3 region: CASSRQGAAFF. The entire variable domain, with the rest obtained from reference TRBV28 and TRBJ1-1, is as follows: DVKVTQSSRYLVKRTGEKVFLECVQDMDHENMFWYRQDPGLGLRLIYFSYDVKMKEKGDIPEGYSVSREKKERFSLILESASTNQTSMYLCASSRQGAAFFGQGTRLTVV.